This note documents a single T cell receptor beta chain sequence. Its antigen remains unidentified. Base quality data are lacking; no much larger clone is found one base away. From the cysteine through the phenylalanine, the CDR3 covers 11 amino acids. Just CDR3 DNA is preserved here, 33 bases in frame from base 1. V is trimmed back by 2 bases and J by 15 bases, and the junction contains 7 bases that no gene match accounts for. The germline V gene (reference sequence) sets CDR1 to GTSNPN and CDR2 to SVGIG. The immunoSEQ Assay, a bias-controlled multiplex PCR, was used to amplify TCRbeta CDR3 regions from genomic DNA. Per the authors' processing: Nucleated cell counts per sample were estimated from amplification of reference gene primers within the assay. To quantify the absolute abundance of each unique TCRbeta CDR3 rearrangement, sequence reads were collapsed and filtered. For each sample, productive Simpson clonality was calculated as the square root of Simpson's diversity index over productive rearrangements. The immuneACCESS repertoire file appears here via TCRdb, limited to in-frame rearrangements. These files lack a portion of the clones; in checked studies, under half of the deficit traces to unresolved V genes, and the cause of the others is not known. V and J calls plus clone size are reproduced from that table; the DNA served to infer D and trimming. This sample lists 150,000 or so clones; 90% were detected once. The ten top clones hold 15% to 20% of the sample.

This record comes from a study of blood T cell repertoires in COVID-19 (dated by TCRdb to about 2020). The study in broad terms: Collaborator samples came from the United States, Italy and Spain and covered acute and convalescent phases of COVID-19. The prospective study material was composed of cDNA or gDNA derived from T cells, B-cell-depleted T cells, or PBMCs. Samples came from the ongoing ImmuneRACE study (first 160 participants) plus 1,254 subjects from 6 global collaborators. HLA class I and class II types, where available, came from metadata supplied by the sample provider rather than from assay-based typing. A de-identified subject ID, COVID-19 status, age in years and sex were almost always included in the sample metadata. The repertoires were made available in a free public database intended to serve as a resource for research on the immune response to SARS-CoV-2. Subjects who had been exposed to COVID-19, were actively infected with it, or had recovered from it provided the deeply sampled blood TCRbeta repertoires that made up the dataset.

Collaborating institutions collected whole blood in K2EDTA tubes following their own protocols. For TCRbeta analysis, collaborator samples were shipped as frozen whole blood, as isolated PBMCs, or as DNA extracted from either sample type. Overall study results and their limits: Clinical and demographic metadata were provided uncurated, with the amount varying by source and participant.

The specimen sequenced was peripheral blood. Recombination joined TRBV30 with TRBJ2-1, and 7 bases in between align with TRBD1. This receptor was identified in a man in his 60s with active or convalescent COVID-19. CDR3 sequence: CAWSRQGSRFF. The base sequence is TGTGCCTGGAGTAGACAGGGTAGTAGGTTCTTC. When the CDR3 is completed using the reference TRBV30 and TRBJ2-1 genes on either side, the full variable domain is SQTIHQWPATLVQPVGSPLSLECTVEGTSNPNLYWYRQAAGRGLQLLFYSVGIGQISSEVPQNLSASRPQDRQFILSSKKLLLSDSGFYLCAWSRQGSRFFGPGTRLTVL.